The source of this T cell receptor (beta chain) is a study of T cell repertoires in cytomegalovirus infection. Germline loops: CDR1 MDHEN, CDR2 SYDVKM. V shed 3 bases and J 5 bases; nucleotides not matched to a gene: 10. The CDR3 extends over 17 amino acids. TCRdb reanalysed the reads using MiXCR and keeps one entry per CDR3 protein. The sample contains about 740,000 distinct CDR3 sequences, about a third of which appear only once. The genes are TRBV28 and TRBJ2-3; 11 nucleotides match TRBD2. The sample was PBMCs. The sequence derives from a human donor in good health (CMV status not recorded). Some clones in this sample may be carry-over from other donors' samples. This CDR3 is CASSFPSLAGDGDTQYF. CDR3 coding DNA: TGTGCCAGCAGTTTCCCCTCACTAGCGGGAGACGGAGATACGCAGTATTTT.